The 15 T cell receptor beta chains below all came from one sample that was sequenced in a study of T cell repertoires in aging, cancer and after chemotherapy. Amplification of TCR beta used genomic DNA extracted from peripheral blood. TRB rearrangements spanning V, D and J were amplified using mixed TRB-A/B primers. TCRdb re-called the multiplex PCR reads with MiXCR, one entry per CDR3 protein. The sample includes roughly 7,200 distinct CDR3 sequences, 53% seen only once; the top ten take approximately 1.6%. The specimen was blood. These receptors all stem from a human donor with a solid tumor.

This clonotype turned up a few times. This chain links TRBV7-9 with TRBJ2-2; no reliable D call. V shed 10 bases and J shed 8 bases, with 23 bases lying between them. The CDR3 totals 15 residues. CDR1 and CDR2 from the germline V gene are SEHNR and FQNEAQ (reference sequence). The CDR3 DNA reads TGTGCCACCATTTGGCAACCGACGGTACCGGGGGAGCTGTTTTTT. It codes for CATIWQPTVPGELFF.

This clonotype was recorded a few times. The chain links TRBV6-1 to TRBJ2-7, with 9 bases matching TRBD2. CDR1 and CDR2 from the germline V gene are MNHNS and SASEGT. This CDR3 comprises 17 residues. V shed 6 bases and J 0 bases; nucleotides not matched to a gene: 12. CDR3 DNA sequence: TGTGCCAGCAGACGATATACGACTAGCGGAAGCTCCTACGAGCAGTACTTC. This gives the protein CASRRYTTSGSSYEQYF.

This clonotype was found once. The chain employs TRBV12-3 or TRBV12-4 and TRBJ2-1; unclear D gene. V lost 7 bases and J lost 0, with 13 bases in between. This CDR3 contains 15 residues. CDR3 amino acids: CASIPTKSSYNEQFF. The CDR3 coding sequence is TGTGCCAGCATCCCGACCAAGAGCTCCTACAATGAGCAGTTCTTC.

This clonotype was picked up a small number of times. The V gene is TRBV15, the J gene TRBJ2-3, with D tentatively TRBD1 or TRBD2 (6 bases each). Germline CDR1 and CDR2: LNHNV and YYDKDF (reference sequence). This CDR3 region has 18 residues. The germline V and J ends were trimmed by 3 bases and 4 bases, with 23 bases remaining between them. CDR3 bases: TGTGCCACCAGCAGGTCGGCGGGGCGAACAGGGATGGCAGATACGCAGTATTTT. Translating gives CATSRSAGRTGMADTQYF.

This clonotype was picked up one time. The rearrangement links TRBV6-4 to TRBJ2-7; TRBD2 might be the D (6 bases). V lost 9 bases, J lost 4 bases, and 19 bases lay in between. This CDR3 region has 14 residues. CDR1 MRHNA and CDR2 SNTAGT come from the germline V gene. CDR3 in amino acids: CASRVPGLEYEQYF. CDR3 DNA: TGTGCCAGTAGGGTCCCGGGACTCGAATACGAGCAGTACTTC.

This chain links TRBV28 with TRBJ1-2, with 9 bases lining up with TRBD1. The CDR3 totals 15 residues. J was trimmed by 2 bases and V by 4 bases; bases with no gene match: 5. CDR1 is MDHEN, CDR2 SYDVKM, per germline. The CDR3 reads CASSYPGTGNYGYTF. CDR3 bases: TGTGCCAGCAGTTACCCCGGGACAGGGAACTATGGCTACACCTTC.

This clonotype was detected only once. CDR3 region: CASSRTGLGQYF. The DNA of the CDR3 is TGTGCCAGCAGTCGGACAGGCTTAGGGCAGTACTTC. The chain employs TRBV12-3 or TRBV12-4 and TRBJ2-7; 7 bases are shared with TRBD1. The CDR3 has 12 residues. The V segment lost 5 bases and the J segment 9 bases; nucleotides outside the gene matches: 7.

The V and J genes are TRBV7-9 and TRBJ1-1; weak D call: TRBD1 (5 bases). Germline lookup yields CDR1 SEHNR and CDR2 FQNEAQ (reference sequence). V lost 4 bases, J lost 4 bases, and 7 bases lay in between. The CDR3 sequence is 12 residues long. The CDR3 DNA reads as TGTGCCAGCAGCTCGGGGGGCACTGAAGCTTTCTTT. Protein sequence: CASSSGGTEAFF.

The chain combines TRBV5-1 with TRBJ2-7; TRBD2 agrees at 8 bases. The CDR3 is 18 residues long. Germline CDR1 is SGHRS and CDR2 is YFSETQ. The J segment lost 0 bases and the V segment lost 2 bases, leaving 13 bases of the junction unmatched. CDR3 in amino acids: CASSLNLELAESSYEQYF. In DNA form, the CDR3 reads TGCGCCAGCAGCTTAAATCTGGAACTAGCGGAGAGCTCCTACGAGCAGTACTTC.

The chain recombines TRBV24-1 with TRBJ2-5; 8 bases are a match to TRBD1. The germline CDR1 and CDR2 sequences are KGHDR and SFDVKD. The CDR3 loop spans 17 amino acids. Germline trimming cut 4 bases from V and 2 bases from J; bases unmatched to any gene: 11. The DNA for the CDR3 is TGTGCCACCAGTGACCCCGGGACAGGTAAACTACAAGAGACCCAGTACTTC. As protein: CATSDPGTGKLQETQYF.

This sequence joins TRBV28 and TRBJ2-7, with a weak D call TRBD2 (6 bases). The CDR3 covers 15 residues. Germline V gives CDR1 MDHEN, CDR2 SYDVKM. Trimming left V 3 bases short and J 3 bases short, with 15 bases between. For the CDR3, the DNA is TGTGCCAGCAGTTTGAAATCCGGGAGCGGCTACGAGCAGTACTTC. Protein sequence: CASSLKSGSGYEQYF.

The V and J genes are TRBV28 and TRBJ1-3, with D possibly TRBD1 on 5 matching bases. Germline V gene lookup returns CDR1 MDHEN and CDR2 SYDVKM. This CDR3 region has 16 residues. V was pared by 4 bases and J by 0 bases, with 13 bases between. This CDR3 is CASSSLWGGSGNTIYF. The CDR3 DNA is TGTGCCAGCAGTTCCCTCTGGGGGGGCTCTGGAAACACCATATATTTT.

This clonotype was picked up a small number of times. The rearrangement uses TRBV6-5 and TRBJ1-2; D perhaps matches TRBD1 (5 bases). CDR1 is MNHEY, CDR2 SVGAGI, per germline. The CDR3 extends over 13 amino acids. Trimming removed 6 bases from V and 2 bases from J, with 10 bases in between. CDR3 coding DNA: TGTGCCAGCAGGGGGACTGCGAACTATGGCTACACCTTC. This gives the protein CASRGTANYGYTF.

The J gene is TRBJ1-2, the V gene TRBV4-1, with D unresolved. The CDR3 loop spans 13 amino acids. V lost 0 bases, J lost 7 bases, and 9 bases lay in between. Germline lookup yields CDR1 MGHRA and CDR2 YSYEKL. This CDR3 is CASSQDGWRGYTF. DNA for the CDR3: TGCGCCAGCAGCCAAGATGGATGGCGTGGCTACACCTTC.

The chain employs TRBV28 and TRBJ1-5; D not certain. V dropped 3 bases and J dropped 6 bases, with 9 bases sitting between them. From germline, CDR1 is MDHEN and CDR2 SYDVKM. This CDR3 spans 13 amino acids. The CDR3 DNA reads TGTGCCAGCAGTTTGGGGATAGGTCAGCCCCAGCATTTT. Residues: CASSLGIGQPQHF.